This is a list of T cell receptor beta chains from one sample in a study of T cell repertoires in ileal Crohn's disease. Method: immunoSEQ multiplex PCR; TCRdb's copy keeps in-frame clones and lacks some. The sample holds some 27,000 clones, around 80% seen once. The specimen sequenced was ileal tissue. All receptors derive from an adult with Crohn's disease. CDR3s include the opening cysteine and the closing phenylalanine or tryptophan. A D gene is named only where the DNA matches it firmly. Clone size is given for some rows only: seen once, a few or many times, or a class if the clone is expanded.

DNA,CDR3,J,size,V,D
TGTGCCAGCAGCCAAGAAGGACTAGCGGGCTGGAACACCGGGGAGCTGTTTTTT,CASSQEGLAGWNTGELFF,TRBJ2-2,once,TRBV14,TRBD2
TGCGCCAGCAGCTCCGGACAGGGGACCATGGGGCAGTACTTC,CASSSGQGTMGQYF,TRBJ2-7,NA,TRBV5-1,TRBD1
TGTGCCAGCTCACCCGGGACAGGGGTACGTGGCTACACCTTC,CASSPGTGVRGYTF,TRBJ1-2,NA,TRBV18,TRBD1
TGTGCCATCAGGGAGCTGTCTTTGACAGGCCCTCTGGGAGAAGCTTTCTTT,CAIRELSLTGPLGEAFF,TRBJ1-1,large,TRBV10-3,NA
TGTGCCAGCAGTTCGCAGGGGACTGAAGCTTTCTTT,CASSSQGTEAFF,TRBJ1-1,medium-sized,TRBV6-5,NA
TGCAGCGTGAGAAGGGGGCAAGAGACCCAGTACTTC,CSVRRGQETQYF,TRBJ2-5,NA,TRBV29-1,NA
TGTGCCAGCAGCCCCAGGACAGGGAAAGTGGGAAACACTGAAGCTTTCTTT,CASSPRTGKVGNTEAFF,TRBJ1-1,NA,TRBV7-9,TRBD1
TGTGCCAGCAGCTTATTACAGGGACATTCACCCCTCCACTTT,CASSLLQGHSPLHF,TRBJ1-6,NA,TRBV5-5,NA
TGCAGCGTCAGCCGGGACACAATAGAAACAGATACGCAGTATTTT,CSVSRDTIETDTQYF,TRBJ2-3,few,TRBV29-1,NA
TGTGCCAGCTCACTCTTATCGAACACTGAAGCTTTCTTT,CASSLLSNTEAFF,TRBJ1-1,NA,TRBV18,NA